This T cell receptor (beta chain) emerged from a study of blood T cell repertoires in COVID-19. The wider study: The samples span acute and convalescent COVID-19 from the United States, Italy and Spain. Sample material is recorded as cDNA or gDNA derived from T cells, B-cell-depleted T cells, or PBMCs.

Original analysis: Counts of nucleated cells, estimated from reference gene primer amplification, were obtained. Profiled with immunoSEQ multiplex PCR; TCRdb holds only in-frame clones, not every one. V and J calls and clone size are given by that table; D and trimming were obtained from the DNA. The repertoire has 380,000 or so clones, 80% to 90% of them found once; the top ten carry more than 1%. V shed 0 bases and J shed 2 bases, with 6 bases lying between them. The germline V gene has CDR1 SGHRS and CDR2 YFSETQ. The CDR3 has 13 residues. The sample comprised peripheral blood. The receptor comes from a man aged 35 to 55 with acute or convalescent COVID-19. The chain employs TRBV5-1 and TRBJ2-7; no clear D gene. The CDR3 sequence is CASSLDGAYEQYF. As DNA, the CDR3 is TGCGCCAGCAGCTTGGACGGAGCCTACGAGCAGTACTTC.